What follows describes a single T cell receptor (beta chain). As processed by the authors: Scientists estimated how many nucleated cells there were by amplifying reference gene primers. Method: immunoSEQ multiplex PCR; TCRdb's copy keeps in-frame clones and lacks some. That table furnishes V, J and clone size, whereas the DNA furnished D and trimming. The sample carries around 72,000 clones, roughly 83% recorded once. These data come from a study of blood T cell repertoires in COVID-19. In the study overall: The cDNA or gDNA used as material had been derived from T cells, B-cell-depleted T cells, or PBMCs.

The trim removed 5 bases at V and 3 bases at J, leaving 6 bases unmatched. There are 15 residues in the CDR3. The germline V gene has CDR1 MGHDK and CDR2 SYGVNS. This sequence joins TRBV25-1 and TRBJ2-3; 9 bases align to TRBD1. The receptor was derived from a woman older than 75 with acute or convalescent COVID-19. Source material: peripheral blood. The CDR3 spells CASSRPGTGTDTQYF. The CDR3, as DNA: TGTGCCAGCAGTCGTCCCGGGACAGGGACAGATACGCAGTATTTT.